This T cell receptor (beta chain) was obtained from a study of blood T cell repertoires in COVID-19. About the research overall: Spain, Italy and the United States supplied samples that represented acute and convalescent COVID-19.

Profiled with immunoSEQ multiplex PCR; TCRdb holds only in-frame clones, not every one. Among about 180,000 clones, over 75% were seen once, and the ten largest hold 1.2%. Residents of about 25 US areas, aged about 18 to 95 years, made up the participants. Sequenced: PBMCs or T cells enriched from blood (not recorded which). The clonotype was recovered from a human donor with acute COVID-19. The donor label of this sample is uncertain.

CDR3 nucleotide sequence: TGTGCCAGCAGCTTGGGACAGGGCGAGGACACCGGGGAGCTGTTTTTT. Translation: CASSLGQGEDTGELFF. The chain links TRBV7-2 to TRBJ2-2; 9 bases map to TRBD1. The germline CDR1 and CDR2 sequences are SGHTA and FQGNSA. J lost 3 bases, V lost 3 bases, and 5 bases had no gene match. This CDR3 has 16 amino acids.